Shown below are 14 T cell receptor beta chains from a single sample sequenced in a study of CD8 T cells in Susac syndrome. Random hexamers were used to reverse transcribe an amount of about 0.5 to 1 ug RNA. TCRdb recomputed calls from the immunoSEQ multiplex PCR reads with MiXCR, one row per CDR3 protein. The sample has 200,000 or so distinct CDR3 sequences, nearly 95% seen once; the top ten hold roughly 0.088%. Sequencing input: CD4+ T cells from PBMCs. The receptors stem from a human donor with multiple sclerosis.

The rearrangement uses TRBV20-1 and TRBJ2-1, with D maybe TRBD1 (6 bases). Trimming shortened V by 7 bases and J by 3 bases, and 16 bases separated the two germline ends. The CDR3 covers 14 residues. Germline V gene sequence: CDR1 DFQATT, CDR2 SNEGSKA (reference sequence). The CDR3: CSGAGAPFYNEQFF. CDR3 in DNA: TGCAGTGGCGCAGGGGCCCCATTCTACAATGAGCAGTTCTTC.

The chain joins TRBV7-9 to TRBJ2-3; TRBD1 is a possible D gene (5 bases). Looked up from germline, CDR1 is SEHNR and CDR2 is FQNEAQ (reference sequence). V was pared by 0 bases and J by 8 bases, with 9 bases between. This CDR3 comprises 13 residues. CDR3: CASSLAGPGTQYF. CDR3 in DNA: TGTGCCAGCAGCTTAGCGGGGCCGGGTACGCAGTATTTT.

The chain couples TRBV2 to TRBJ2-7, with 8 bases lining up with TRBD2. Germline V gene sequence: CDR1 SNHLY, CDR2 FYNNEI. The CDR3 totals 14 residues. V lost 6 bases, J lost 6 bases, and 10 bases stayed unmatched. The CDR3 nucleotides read TGTGCCAGCAGAGAAAGCGGGAGTAGTCGCGAGCAGTACTTC. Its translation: CASRESGSSREQYF.

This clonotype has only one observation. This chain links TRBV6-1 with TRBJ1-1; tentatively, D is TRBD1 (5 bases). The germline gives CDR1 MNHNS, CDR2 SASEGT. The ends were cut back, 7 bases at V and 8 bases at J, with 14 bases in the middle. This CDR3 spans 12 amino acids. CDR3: CASTDSAGEAFF. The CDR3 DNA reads TGTGCCAGCACCGACTCGGCAGGGGAAGCTTTCTTT.

CDR3 residues: CAWSAWGGGARYVDTQYF. The CDR3 DNA reads TGTGCCTGGAGTGCATGGGGCGGGGGGGCCCGATATGTGGATACGCAGTATTTT. The chain carries TRBV30 and TRBJ2-3; 9 bases match TRBD2. Trimming removed 1 base from V and 6 bases from J; junction bases left unmatched: 17. Germline V gene lookup returns CDR1 GTSNPN and CDR2 SVGIG (reference sequence). This CDR3 is built from 18 residues.

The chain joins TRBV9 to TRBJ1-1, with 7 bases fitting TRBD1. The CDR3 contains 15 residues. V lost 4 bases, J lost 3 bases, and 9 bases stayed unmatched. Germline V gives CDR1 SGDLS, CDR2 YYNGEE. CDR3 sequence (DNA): TGTGCCAGCAGCCCCCAAGGGCAGGGGGACACTGAAGCTTTCTTT. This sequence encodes CASSPQGQGDTEAFF. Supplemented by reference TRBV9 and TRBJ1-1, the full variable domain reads DSGVTQTPKHLITATGQRVTLRCSPRSGDLSVYWYQQSLDQGLQFLIQYYNGEERAKGNILERFSAQQFPDLHSELNLSSLELGDSALYFCASSPQGQGDTEAFFGQGTRLTVV.

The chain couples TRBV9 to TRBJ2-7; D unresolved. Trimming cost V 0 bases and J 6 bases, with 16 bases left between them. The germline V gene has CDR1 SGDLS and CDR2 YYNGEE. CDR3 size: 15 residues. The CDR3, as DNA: TGTGCCAGCAGCGTAGAACCCCAGGAAAGCGCCGAGCAGTACTTC. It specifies CASSVEPQESAEQYF.

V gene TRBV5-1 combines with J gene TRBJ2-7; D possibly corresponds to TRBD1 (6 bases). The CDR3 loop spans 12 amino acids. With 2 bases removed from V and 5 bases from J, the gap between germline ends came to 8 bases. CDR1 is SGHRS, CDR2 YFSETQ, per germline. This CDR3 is CASSLTGHEQYF. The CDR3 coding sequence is TGCGCCAGCAGCTTAACAGGGCACGAGCAGTACTTC.

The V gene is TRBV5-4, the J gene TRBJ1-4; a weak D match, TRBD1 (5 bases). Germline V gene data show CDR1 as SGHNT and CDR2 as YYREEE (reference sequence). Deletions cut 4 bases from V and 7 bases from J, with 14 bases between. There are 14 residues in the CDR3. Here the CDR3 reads CASSAGGRPEKLFF. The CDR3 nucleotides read TGTGCCAGCAGCGCGGGGGGGAGACCTGAAAAACTGTTTTTT.

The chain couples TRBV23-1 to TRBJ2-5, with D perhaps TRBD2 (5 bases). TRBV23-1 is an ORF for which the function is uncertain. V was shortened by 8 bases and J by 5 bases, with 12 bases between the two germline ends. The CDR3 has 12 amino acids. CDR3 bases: TGCGCCAGCTGCTACAGAGGGGAGACCCAGTACTTC. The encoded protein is CASCYRGETQYF.

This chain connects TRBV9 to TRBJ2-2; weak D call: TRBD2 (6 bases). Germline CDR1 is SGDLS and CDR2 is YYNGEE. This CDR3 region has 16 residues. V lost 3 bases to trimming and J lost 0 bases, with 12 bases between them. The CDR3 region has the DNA TGTGCCAGCAGCGCCCGGACTACTACGAACACCGGGGAGCTGTTTTTT. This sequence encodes CASSARTTTNTGELFF.

The CDR3 nucleotides read TGCGCCAGCAGCTGGCTAGCGAGACAAGAGACCCAGTACTTC. It yields the protein CASSWLARQETQYF. The chain carries TRBV5-1 and TRBJ2-5; maybe TRBD2 (6 bases). The germline V gene has CDR1 SGHRS and CDR2 YFSETQ. Trimming removed 3 bases from V and 2 bases from J, with 11 bases in between. The CDR3 is 14 residues long. The full variable domain, its missing parts supplied by reference TRBV5-1 and TRBJ2-5, is KAGVTQTPRYLIKTRGQQVTLSCSPISGHRSVSWYQQTPGQGLQFLFEYFSETQRNKGNFPGRFSGRQFSNSRSEMNVSTLELGDSALYLCASSWLARQETQYFGPGTRLLVL.

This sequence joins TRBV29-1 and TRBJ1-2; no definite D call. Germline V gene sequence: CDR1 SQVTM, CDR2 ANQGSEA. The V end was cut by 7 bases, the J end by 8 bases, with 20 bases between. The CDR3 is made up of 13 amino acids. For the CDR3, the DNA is TGCAGCGAATTCCGCGGTCCCGGAGGAGGCTACACCTTC. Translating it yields CSEFRGPGGGYTF.

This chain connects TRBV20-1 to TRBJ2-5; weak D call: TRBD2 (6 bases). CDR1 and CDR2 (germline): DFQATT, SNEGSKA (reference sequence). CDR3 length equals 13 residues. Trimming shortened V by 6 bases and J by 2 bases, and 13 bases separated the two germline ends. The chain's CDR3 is CSARETGQETQYF. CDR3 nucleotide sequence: TGCAGTGCCCGGGAGACTGGACAAGAGACCCAGTACTTC.